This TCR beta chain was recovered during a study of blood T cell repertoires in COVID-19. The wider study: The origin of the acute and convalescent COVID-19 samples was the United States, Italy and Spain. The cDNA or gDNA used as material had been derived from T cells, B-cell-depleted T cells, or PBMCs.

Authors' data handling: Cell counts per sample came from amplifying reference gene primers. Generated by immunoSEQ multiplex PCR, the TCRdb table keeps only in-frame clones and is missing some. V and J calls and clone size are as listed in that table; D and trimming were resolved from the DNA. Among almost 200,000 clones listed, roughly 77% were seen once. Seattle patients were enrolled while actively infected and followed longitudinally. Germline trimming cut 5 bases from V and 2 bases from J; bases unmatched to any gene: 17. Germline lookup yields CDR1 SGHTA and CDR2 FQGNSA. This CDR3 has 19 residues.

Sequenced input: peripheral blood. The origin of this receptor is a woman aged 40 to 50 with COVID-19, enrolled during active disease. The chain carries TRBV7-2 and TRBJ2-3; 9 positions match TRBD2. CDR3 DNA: TGTGCCAGCAGCCCGCTCTTGATGAGCGGCGGGGGGGCCACAGATACGCAGTATTTT. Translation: CASSPLLMSGGGATDTQYF. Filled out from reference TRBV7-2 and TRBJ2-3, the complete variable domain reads GAGVSQSPSNKVTEKGKDVELRCDPISGHTALYWYRQSLGQGLEFLIYFQGNSAPDKSGLPSDRFSAERTGGSVSTLTIQRTQQEDSAVYLCASSPLLMSGGGATDTQYFGPGTRLTVL.